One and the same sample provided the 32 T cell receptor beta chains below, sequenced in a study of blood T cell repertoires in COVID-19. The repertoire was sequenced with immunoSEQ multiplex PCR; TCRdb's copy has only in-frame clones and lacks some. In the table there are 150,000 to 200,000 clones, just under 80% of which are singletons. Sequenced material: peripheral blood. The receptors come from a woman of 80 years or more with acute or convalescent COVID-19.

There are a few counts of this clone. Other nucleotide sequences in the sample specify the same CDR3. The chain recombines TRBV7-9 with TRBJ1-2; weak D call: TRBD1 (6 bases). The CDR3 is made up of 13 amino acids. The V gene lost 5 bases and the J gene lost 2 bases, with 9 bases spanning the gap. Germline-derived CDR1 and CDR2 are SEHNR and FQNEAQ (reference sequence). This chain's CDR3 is CASSHGQNYGYTF. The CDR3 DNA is TGTGCCAGCAGCCATGGACAGAACTATGGCTACACCTTC.

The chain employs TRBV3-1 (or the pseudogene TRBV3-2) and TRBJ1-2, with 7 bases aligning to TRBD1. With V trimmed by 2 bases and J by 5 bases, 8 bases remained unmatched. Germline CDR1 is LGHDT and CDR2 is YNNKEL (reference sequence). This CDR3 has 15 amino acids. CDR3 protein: CASSQILTGKYGYTF. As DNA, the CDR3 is TGTGCCAGCAGCCAAATCCTGACAGGGAAGTATGGCTACACCTTC.

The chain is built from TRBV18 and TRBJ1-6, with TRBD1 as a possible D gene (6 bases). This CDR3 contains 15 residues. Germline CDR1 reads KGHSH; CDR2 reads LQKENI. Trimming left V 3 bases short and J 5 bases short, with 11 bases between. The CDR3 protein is CASSPRQADNSPLHF. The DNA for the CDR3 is TGTGCCAGCTCACCCCGACAGGCCGATAATTCACCCCTCCACTTT.

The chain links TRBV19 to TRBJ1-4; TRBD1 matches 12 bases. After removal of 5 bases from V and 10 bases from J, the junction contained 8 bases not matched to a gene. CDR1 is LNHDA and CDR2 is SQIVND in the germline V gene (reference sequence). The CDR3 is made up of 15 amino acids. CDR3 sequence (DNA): TGTGCCAGTAGTTCTCCCGGGACAGGGGGCGGAAAACTGTTTTTT. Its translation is CASSSPGTGGGKLFF.

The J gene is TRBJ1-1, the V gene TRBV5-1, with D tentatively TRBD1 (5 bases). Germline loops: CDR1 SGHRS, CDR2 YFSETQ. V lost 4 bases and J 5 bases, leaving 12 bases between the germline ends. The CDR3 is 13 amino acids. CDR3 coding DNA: TGCGCCAGCAGCCGGGGGAGGCTGACTGAAGCTTTCTTT. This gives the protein CASSRGRLTEAFF.

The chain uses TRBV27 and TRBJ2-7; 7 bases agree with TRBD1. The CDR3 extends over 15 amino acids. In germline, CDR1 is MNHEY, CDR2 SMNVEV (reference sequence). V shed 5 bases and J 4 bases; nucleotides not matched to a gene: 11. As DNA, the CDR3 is TGTGCCAGCAGTCGAACCCGGGACAGATATTACGAGCAGTACTTC. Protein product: CASSRTRDRYYEQYF.

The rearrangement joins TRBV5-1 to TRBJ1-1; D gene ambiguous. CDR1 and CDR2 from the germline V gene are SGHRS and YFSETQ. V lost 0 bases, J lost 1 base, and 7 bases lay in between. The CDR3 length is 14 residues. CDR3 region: CASSLVPENTEAFF. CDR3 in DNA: TGCGCCAGCAGCTTGGTCCCAGAGAACACTGAAGCTTTCTTT. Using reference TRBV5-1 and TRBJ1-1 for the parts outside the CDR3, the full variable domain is KAGVTQTPRYLIKTRGQQVTLSCSPISGHRSVSWYQQTPGQGLQFLFEYFSETQRNKGNFPGRFSGRQFSNSRSEMNVSTLELGDSALYLCASSLVPENTEAFFGQGTRLTVV.

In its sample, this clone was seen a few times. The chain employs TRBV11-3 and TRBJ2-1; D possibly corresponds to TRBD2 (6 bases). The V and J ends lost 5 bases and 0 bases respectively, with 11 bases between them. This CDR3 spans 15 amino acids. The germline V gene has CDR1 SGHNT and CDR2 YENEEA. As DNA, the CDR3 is TGTGCCAGCAGCCAAGGAGGGTTCTCCTACAATGAGCAGTTCTTC. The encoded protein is CASSQGGFSYNEQFF.

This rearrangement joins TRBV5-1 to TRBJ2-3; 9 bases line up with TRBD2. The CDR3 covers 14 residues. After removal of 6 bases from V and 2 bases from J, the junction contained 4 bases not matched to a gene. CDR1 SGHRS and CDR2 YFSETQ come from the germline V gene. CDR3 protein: CASNSGRLTDTQYF. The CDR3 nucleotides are TGCGCCAGCAACAGCGGGAGGCTCACAGATACGCAGTATTTT.

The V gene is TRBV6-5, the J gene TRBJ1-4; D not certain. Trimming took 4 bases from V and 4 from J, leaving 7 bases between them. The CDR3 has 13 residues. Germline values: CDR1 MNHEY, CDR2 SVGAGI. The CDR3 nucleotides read TGTGCCAGCAGTTGGCTCGTTAATGAAAAACTGTTTTTT. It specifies CASSWLVNEKLFF.

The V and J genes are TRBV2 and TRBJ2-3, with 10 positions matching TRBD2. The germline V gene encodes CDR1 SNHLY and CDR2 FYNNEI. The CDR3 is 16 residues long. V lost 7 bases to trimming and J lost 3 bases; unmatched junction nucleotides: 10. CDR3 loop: CASTRHRGLATDTQYF. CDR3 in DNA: TGTGCCAGCACCCGACACCGGGGACTAGCGACAGATACGCAGTATTTT.

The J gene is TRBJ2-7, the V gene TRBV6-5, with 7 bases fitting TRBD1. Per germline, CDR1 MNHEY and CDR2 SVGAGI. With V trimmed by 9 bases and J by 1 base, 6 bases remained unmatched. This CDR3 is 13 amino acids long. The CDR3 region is CASSGTASYEQYF. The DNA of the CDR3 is TGTGCCAGTTCCGGGACAGCTTCCTACGAGCAGTACTTC.

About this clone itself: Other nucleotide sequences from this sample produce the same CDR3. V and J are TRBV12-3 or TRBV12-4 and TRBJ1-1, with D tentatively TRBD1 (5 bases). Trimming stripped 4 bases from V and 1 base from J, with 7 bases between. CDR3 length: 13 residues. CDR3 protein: CASSSTENTEAFF. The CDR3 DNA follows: TGTGCCAGCAGTTCGACAGAGAACACTGAAGCTTTCTTT.

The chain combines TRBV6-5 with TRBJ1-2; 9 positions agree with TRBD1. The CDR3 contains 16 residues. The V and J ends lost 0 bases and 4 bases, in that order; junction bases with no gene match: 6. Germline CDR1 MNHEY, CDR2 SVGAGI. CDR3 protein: CASSYSRGQGSYGYTF. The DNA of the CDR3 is TGTGCCAGCAGTTACTCGAGGGGACAGGGAAGCTATGGCTACACCTTC.

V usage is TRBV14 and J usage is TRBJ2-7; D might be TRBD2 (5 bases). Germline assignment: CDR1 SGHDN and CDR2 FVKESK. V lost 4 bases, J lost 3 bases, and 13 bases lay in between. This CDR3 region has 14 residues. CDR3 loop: CASSPMWRVYEQYF. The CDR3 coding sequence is TGTGCCAGCAGCCCAATGTGGCGGGTCTACGAGCAGTACTTC.

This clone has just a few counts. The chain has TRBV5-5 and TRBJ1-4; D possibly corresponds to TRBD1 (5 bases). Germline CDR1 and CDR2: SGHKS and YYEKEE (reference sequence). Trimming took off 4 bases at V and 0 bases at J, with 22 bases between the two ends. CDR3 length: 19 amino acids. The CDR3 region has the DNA TGTGCCAGCAGCCTCACCCTCCGGGACTTAGGAGCAACTAATGAAAAACTGTTTTTT. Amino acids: CASSLTLRDLGATNEKLFF.

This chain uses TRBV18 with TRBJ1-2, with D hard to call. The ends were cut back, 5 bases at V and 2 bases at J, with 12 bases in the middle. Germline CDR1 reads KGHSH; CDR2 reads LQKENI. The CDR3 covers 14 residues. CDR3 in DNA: TGTGCCAGCTCAGAGAAACTCCCCAACTATGGCTACACCTTC. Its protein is CASSEKLPNYGYTF. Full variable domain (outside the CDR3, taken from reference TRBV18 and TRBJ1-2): NAGVMQNPRHLVRRRGQEARLRCSPMKGHSHVYWYRQLPEEGLKFMVYLQKENIIDESGMPKERFSAEFPKEGPSILRIQQVVRGDSAAYFCASSEKLPNYGYTFGSGTRLTVV.

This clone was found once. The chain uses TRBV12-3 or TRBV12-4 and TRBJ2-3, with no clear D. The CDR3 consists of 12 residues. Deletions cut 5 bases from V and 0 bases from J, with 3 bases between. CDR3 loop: CASSPSTDTQYF. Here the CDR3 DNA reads TGTGCCAGCAGTCCGAGCACAGATACGCAGTATTTT.

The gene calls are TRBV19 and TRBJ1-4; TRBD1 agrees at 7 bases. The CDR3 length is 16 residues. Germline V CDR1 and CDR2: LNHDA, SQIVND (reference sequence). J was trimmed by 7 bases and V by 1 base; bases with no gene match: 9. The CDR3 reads CASSIGLRGRVEKLFF. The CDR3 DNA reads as TGTGCCAGTAGTATAGGTTTGAGGGGGCGCGTTGAAAAACTGTTTTTT. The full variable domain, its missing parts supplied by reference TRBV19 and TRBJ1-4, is DGGITQSPKYLFRKEGQNVTLSCEQNLNHDAMYWYRQDPGQGLRLIYYSQIVNDFQKGDIAEGYSVSREKKESFPLTVTSAQKNPTAFYLCASSIGLRGRVEKLFFGSGTQLSVL.

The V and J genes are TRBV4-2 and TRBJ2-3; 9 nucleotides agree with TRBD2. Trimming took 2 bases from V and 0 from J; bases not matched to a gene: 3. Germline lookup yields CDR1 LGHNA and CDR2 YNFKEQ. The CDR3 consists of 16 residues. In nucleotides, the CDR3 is TGTGCCAGCAGCCAAAATCTAGCGGGGAGCACAGATACGCAGTATTTT. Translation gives CASSQNLAGSTDTQYF.

The chain's CDR3 is CASSYSGEGAREQFF. In DNA form, the CDR3 reads TGTGCCAGCAGTTACTCGGGTGAGGGGGCAAGGGAGCAGTTCTTC. The chain carries TRBV6-5 and TRBJ2-1, with 7 bases lining up with TRBD1. The length of the CDR3 is 15 residues. V shed 0 bases, J shed 10 bases, and the junction held 9 bases outside the gene matches. The germline CDR1 and CDR2 sequences are MNHEY and SVGAGI.

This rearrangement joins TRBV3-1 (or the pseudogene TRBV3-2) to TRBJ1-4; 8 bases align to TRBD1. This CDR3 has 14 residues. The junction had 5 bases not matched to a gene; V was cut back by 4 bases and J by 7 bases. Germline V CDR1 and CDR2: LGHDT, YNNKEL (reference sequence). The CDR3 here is CASSLQGEGEKLFF. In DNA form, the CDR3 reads TGTGCCAGCAGCCTACAGGGGGAAGGTGAAAAACTGTTTTTT.

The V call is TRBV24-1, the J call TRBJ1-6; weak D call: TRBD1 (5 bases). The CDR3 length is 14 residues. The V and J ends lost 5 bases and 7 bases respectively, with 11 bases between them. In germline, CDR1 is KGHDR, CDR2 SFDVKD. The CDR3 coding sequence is TGTGCCACCAGTGCGGGGGGAGGGAATTCACCCCTCCACTTT. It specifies CATSAGGGNSPLHF.

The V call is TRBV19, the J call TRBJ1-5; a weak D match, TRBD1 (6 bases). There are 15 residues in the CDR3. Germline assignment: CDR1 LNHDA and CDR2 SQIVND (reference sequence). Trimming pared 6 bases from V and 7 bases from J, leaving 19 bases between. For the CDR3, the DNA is TGTGCCAGTAGGGTGGGGGCAGGGGAAGGACAGCCCCAGCATTTT. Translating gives CASRVGAGEGQPQHF.

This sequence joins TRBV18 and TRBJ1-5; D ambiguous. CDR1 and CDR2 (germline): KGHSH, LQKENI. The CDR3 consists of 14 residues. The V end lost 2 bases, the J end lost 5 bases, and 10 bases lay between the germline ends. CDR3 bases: TGTGCCAGCTCACCATCGTCAGATGATCAGCCCCAGCATTTT. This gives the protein CASSPSSDDQPQHF.

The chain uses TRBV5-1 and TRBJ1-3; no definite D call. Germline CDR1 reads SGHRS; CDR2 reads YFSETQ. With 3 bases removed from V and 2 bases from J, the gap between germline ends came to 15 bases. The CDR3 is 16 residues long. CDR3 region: CASSYRDVSAGNTIYF. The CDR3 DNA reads TGCGCCAGCAGCTACCGCGACGTCAGCGCTGGAAACACCATATATTTT.

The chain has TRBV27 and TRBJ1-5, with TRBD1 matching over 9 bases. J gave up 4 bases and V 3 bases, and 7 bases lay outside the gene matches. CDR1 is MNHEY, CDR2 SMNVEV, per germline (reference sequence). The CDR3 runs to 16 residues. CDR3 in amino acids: CASSLTPGQGNQPQHF. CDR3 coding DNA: TGTGCCAGCAGTTTGACTCCGGGACAGGGTAATCAGCCCCAGCATTTT.

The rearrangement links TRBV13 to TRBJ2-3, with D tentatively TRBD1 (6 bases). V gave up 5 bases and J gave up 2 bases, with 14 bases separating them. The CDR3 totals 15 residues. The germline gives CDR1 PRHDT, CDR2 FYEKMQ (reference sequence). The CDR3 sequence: CASSQNTGYTDTQYF. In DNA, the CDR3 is TGTGCCAGCAGCCAAAATACAGGGTACACAGATACGCAGTATTTT.

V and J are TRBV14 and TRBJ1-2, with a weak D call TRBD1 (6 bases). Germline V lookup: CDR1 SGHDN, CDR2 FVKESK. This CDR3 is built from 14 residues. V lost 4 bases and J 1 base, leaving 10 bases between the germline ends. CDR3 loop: CASSPGTLNYGYTF. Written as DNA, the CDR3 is TGTGCCAGCAGCCCCGGGACACTTAACTATGGCTACACCTTC.

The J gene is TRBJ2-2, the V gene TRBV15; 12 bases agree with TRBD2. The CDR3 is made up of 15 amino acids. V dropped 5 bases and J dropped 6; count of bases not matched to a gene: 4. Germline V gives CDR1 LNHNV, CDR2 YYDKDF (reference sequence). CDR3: CATSPSGGDSGELFF. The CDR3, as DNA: TGTGCCACCAGCCCTAGCGGGGGGGACTCCGGGGAGCTGTTTTTT.

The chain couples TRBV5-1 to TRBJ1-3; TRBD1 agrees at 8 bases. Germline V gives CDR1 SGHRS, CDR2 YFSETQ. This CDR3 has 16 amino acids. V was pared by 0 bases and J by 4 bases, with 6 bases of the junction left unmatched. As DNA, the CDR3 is TGCGCCAGCAGCTTGGATACCAGGGACAGGGGAAACACCATATATTTT. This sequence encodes CASSLDTRDRGNTIYF.

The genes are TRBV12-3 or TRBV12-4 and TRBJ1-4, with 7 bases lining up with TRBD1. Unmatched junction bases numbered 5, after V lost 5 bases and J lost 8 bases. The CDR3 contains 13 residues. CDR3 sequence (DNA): TGTGCCAGCAGTCCTTGGGACAGAGAAAAACTGTTTTTT. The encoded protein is CASSPWDREKLFF.